This TCR beta chain was captured in a study of EBV T-cell therapy then PD-1 blockade in nasopharyngeal carcinoma. The sample's treatment: AdE1-LMPpoly-expanded autologous EBV-specific T-cell therapy followed by anti-PD-1 nivolumab. V gave up 4 bases and J gave up 4 bases; unmatched junction bases: 3. CDR3 length: 14 amino acids. Germline V gene sequence: CDR1 SGHRS, CDR2 YFSETQ. A word on this clone: Its matching antigen is unknown.

The data were produced by immunoSEQ multiplex PCR, yet TCRdb's version contains in-frame clones alone and is incomplete. The sample holds about 23,000 clones, over 75% seen once. The V call is TRBV5-1, the J call TRBJ1-1; the match to TRBD1 covers 11 bases. The sample here was CD8+ T cells from blood, taken around day 60 from a patient whose treatment included autologous EBV-specific T cells and nivolumab. The sequence was obtained from a man in his forties with nasopharyngeal carcinoma. Here the CDR3 reads CASSGTGGATEAFF. CDR3 nucleotide sequence: TGCGCCAGCAGCGGGACAGGGGGGGCCACTGAAGCTTTCTTT.